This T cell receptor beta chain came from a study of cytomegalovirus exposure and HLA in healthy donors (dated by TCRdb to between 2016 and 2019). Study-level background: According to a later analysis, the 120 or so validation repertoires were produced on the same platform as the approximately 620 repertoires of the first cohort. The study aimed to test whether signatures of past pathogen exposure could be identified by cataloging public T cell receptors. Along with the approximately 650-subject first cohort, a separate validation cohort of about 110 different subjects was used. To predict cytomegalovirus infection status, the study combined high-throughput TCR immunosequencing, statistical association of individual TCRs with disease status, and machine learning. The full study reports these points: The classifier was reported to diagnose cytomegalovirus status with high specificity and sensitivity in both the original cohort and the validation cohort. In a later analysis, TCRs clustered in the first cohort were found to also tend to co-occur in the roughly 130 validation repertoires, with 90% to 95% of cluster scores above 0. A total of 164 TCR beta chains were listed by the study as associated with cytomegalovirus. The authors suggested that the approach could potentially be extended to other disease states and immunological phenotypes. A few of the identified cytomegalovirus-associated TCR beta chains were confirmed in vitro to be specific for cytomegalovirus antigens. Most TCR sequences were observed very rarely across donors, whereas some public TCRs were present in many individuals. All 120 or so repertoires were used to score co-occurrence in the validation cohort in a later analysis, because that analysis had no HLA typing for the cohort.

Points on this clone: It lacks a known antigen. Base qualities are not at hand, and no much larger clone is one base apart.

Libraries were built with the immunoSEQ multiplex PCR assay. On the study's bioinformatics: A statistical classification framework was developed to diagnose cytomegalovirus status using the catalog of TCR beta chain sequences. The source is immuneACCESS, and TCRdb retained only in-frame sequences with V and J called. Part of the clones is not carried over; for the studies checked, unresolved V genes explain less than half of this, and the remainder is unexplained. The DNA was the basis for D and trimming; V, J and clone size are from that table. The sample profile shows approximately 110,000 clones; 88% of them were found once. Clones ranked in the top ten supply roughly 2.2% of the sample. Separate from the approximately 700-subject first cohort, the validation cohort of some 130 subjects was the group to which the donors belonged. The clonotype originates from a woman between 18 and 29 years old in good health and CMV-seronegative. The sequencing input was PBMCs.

The DNA sequence reads TGTGCCAGCAGCGCGGGCTCAACTAGCGGCTCCTACAATGAGCAGTTCTTC. Translated, this is CASSAGSTSGSYNEQFF. Recombination linked TRBV9 to TRBJ2-1, with 8 bases matching TRBD2. From the cysteine up to the phenylalanine, the CDR3 has a length of 17 residues. The only DNA kept is the CDR3, 51 bases in frame from the first base. V and J are trimmed by 3 bases and 0 bases, and the gene matches miss 8 bases of the junction. CDR1 and CDR2 (SGDLS, YYNGEE) derive from the germline V gene.